This T cell receptor beta chain emerged from a study of blood T cells in healthy people across ages. PCR was performed a second time for about 7 to 11 cycles using a sample-barcoded 5' primer and a J-beta primer mix. TCRdb independently ran MiXCR on the 5' RACE reads; one entry per CDR3 protein. This table has approximately 780,000 distinct CDR3 sequences, around 25% appearing once. The germline V gene has CDR1 LGHDT and CDR2 YNNKEL (reference sequence). This CDR3 is built from 13 residues. The V end lost 3 bases, the J end lost 0 bases, and 6 bases lay between the germline ends. In addition, the sample was reused for a study of T cells of mothers and their children. That work adds: RNA extracted was entirely used for cDNA synthesis, approximately 1.5 ug per 15 ul.

V usage is TRBV3-1 and J usage is TRBJ2-7; no firm D call. Sequenced: blood. The clonotype was recovered from a boy aged 5 to 17 in good health. The CDR3 DNA reads TGTGCCAGCAGCCAGCGCCCCTCCTACGAGCAGTACTTC. Its translation is CASSQRPSYEQYF.